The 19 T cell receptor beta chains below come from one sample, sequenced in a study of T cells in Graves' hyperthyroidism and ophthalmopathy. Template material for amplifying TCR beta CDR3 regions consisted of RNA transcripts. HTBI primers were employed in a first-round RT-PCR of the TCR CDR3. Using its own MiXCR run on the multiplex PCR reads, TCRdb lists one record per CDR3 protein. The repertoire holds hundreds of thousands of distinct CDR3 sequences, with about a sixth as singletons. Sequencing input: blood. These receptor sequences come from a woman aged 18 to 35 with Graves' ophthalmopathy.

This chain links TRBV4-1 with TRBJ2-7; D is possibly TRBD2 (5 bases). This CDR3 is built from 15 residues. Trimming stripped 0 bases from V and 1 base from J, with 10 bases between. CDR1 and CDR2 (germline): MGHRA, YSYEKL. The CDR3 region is CASSQEDGVSYEQYF. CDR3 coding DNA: TGCGCCAGCAGCCAAGAAGACGGGGTGTCCTACGAGCAGTACTTC.

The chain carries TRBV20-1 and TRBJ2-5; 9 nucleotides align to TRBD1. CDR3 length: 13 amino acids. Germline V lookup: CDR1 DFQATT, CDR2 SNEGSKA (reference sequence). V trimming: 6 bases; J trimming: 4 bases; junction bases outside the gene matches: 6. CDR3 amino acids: CSAKGTGPETQYF. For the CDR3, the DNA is TGCAGTGCCAAAGGGACAGGGCCAGAGACCCAGTACTTC.

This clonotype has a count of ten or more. CDR3 sequence reads: CASSITYRGRETQYF. The DNA of the CDR3 is TGTGCCAGCAGTATTACCTACAGGGGGCGAGAGACCCAGTACTTC. The gene calls are TRBV27 and TRBJ2-5, with 9 bases identical to TRBD1. V lost 5 bases, J lost 4 bases, and 8 bases stayed unmatched. The CDR3 contains 15 residues. Germline V gives CDR1 MNHEY, CDR2 SMNVEV (reference sequence).

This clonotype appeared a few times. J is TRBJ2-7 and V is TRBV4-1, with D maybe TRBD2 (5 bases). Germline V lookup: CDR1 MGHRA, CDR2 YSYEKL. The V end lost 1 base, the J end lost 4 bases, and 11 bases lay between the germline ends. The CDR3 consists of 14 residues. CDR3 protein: CASSQVEGPYEQYF. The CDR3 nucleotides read TGCGCCAGCAGCCAAGTTGAGGGCCCTTACGAGCAGTACTTC.

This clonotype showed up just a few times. Here the CDR3 reads CSARLAENIQYF. The CDR3, as DNA: TGCAGTGCTAGACTCGCAGAAAACATTCAGTACTTC. The gene calls are TRBV20-1 and TRBJ2-4; D ambiguous. V was trimmed by 2 bases and J by 5 bases, leaving 7 bases between them. CDR1 and CDR2 from the germline V gene are DFQATT and SNEGSKA (reference sequence). The CDR3 contains 12 residues.

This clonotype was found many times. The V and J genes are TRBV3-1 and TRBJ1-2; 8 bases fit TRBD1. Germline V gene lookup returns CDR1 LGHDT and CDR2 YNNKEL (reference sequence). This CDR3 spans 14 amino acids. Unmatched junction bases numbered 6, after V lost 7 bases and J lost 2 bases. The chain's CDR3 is CASTQGAANYGYTF. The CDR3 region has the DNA TGTGCCAGCACCCAGGGGGCAGCGAACTATGGCTACACCTTC.

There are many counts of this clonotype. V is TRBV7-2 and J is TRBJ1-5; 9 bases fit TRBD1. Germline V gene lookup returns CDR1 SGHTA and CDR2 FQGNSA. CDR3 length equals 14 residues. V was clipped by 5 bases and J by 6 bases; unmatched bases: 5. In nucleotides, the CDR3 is TGTGCCAGCAGCACAGGGGGCATGGGTCAGCCCCAGCATTTT. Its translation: CASSTGGMGQPQHF.

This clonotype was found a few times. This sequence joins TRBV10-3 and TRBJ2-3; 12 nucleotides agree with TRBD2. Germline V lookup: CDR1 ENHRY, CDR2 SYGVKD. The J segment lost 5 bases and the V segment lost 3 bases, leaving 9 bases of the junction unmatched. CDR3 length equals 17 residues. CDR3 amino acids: CAISDPEGGLAGDTQYF. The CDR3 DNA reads TGTGCCATCAGTGATCCTGAGGGGGGACTAGCGGGAGATACGCAGTATTTT.

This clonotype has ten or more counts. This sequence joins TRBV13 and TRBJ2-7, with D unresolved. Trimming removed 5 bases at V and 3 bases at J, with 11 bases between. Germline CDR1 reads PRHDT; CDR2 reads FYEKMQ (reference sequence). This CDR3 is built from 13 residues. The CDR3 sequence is CASSPDDDYEQYF. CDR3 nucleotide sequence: TGTGCCAGCAGCCCCGATGATGACTACGAGCAGTACTTC. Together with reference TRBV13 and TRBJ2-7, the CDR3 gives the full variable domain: AAGVIQSPRHLIKEKRETATLKCYPIPRHDTVYWYQQGPGQDPQFLISFYEKMQSDKGSIPDRFSAQQFSDYHSELNMSSLELGDSALYFCASSPDDDYEQYFGPGTRLTVT.

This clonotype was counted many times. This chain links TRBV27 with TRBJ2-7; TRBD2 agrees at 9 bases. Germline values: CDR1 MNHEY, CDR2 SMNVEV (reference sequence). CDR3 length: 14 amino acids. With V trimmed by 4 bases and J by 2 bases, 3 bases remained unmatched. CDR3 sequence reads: CASSSAGGAYEQYF. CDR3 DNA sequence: TGTGCCAGCAGTTCCGCGGGAGGGGCCTACGAGCAGTACTTC.

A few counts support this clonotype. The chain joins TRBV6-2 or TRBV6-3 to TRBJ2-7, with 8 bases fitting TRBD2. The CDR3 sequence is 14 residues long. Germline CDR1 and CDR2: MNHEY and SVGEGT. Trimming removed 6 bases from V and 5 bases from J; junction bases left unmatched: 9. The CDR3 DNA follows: TGTGCCAGCAGGTCTCTCGCGGGGGGCGACGAGCAGTACTTC. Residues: CASRSLAGGDEQYF.

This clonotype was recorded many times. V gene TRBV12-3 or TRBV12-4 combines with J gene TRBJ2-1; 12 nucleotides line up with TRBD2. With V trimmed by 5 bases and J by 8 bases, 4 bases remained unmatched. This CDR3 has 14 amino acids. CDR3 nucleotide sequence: TGTGCCAGCAGTCCGACTAGCGGGAGCTATGAGCAGTTCTTC. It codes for CASSPTSGSYEQFF.

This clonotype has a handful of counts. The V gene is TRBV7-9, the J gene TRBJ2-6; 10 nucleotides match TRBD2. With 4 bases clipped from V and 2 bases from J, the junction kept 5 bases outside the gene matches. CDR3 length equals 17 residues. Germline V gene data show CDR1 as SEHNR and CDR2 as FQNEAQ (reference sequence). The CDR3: CASSSLAGGTGANVLTF. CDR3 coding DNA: TGTGCCAGCAGCTCCTTAGCGGGGGGTACTGGGGCCAACGTCCTGACTTTC.

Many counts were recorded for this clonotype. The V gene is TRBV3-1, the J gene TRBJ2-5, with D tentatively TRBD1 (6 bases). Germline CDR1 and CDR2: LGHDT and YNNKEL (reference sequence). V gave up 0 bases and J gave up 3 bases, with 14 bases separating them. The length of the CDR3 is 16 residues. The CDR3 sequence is CASSQDFARGKETQYF. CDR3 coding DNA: TGTGCCAGCAGCCAAGATTTTGCCAGGGGAAAAGAGACCCAGTACTTC.

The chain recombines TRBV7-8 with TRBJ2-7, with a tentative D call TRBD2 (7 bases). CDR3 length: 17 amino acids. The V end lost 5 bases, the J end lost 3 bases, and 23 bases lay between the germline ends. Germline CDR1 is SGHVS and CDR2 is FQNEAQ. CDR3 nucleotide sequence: TGTGCCAGCAGCCTATCCAGCGGGACACGAGTCTTCTACGAGCAGTACTTC. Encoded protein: CASSLSSGTRVFYEQYF.

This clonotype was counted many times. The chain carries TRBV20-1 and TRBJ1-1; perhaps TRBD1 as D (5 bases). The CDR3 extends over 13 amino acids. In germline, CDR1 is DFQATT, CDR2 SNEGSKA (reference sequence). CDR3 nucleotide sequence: TGCAGCGCCAAGGTTGGGGGTAACACTGAAGCTTTCTTT. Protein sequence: CSAKVGGNTEAFF.

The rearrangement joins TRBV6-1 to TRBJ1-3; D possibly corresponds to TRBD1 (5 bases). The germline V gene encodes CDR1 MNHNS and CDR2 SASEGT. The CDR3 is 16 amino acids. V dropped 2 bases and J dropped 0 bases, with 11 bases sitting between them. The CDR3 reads CASSELPGPSGNTIYF. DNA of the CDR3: TGTGCCAGCAGTGAATTACCAGGGCCCTCTGGAAACACCATATATTTT.

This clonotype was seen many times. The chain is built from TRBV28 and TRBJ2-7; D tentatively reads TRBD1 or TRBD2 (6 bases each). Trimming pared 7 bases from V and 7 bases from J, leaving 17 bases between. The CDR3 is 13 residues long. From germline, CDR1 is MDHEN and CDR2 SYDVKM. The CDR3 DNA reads TGTGCCAGCACATACAGGGAGGCGAGTGAGCAGTACTTC. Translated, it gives CASTYREASEQYF.

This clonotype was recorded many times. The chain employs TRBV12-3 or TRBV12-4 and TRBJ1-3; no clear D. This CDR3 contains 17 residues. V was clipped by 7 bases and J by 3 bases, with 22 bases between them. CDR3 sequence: CASTLRMGGHGGNTIYF. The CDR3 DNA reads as TGTGCCAGCACCCTCAGAATGGGAGGCCACGGTGGAAACACCATATATTTT.